Shown below are 13 T cell receptor beta chains from a single sample sequenced in a study of human T cells and chemical hapten exposure. Time point: patch test 1, 2 weeks after DPC sensitization. Noted treatment: therapeutic diphenylcyclopropenone sensitization with weekly scalp DPC. Researchers extracted total RNA from unfractionated whole blood. TCRdb called the RACE reads again in MiXCR, with one record for every CDR3 protein. The repertoire holds over 35,000 distinct CDR3 sequences, 4% seen once, with 20% to 30% in the top ten. The sample consisted of whole blood, taken in connection with sensitization to the hapten diphenylcyclopropenone (DPC). These TCRs come from a middle-aged man with alopecia areata. Some clones in this sample may be carry-over from other donors' samples.

The table lists this clonotype with many counts. The V and J genes are TRBV27 and TRBJ2-2; unclear D gene. This CDR3 has 14 residues. Trimming cost V 2 bases and J 1 base, with 5 bases left between them. Germline loops: CDR1 MNHEY, CDR2 SMNVEV (reference sequence). CDR3 nucleotide sequence: TGTGCCAGCAGTTTAAGAGTGAACACCGGGGAGCTGTTTTTT. It specifies CASSLRVNTGELFF.

This clonotype was picked up many times. The CDR3 nucleotides are TGTGCCAGCAGCCGGGACAGGACTCACACAGATACGCAGTATTTT. Protein: CASSRDRTHTDTQYF. The chain uses TRBV7-2 and TRBJ2-3; 8 bases align to TRBD1. There are 15 residues in the CDR3. J gave up 2 bases and V 5 bases, and 6 bases lay outside the gene matches. Germline V lookup: CDR1 SGHTA, CDR2 FQGNSA. The full variable domain, in which reference TRBV7-2 and TRBJ2-3 provide the parts outside the CDR3, is GAGVSQSPSNKVTEKGKDVELRCDPISGHTALYWYRQSLGQGLEFLIYFQGNSAPDKSGLPSDRFSAERTGGSVSTLTIQRTQQEDSAVYLCASSRDRTHTDTQYFGPGTRLTVL.

This clonotype was counted many times. The chain carries TRBV12-3 or TRBV12-4 and TRBJ2-7, with D possibly called TRBD1 or TRBD2 (6 bases each). The CDR3 sequence is 12 residues long. V gave up 9 bases and J gave up 6 bases, with 15 bases separating them. The CDR3 spells CASARGAGEQYF. DNA for the CDR3: TGTGCCAGTGCGAGGGGGGCGGGCGAGCAGTACTTC.

Ten or more counts support this clonotype. The chain carries TRBV5-1 and TRBJ2-1, with 8 nucleotides matching TRBD1. J gave up 0 bases and V 4 bases, and 9 bases lay outside the gene matches. The CDR3 consists of 17 residues. The germline V gene encodes CDR1 SGHRS and CDR2 YFSETQ. The CDR3 region has the DNA TGCGCCAGCAGCCACCGGGACAGGTTGAGCTCCTACAATGAGCAGTTCTTC. Protein sequence: CASSHRDRLSSYNEQFF.

This clonotype was counted at least ten times. The V gene is TRBV29-1, the J gene TRBJ1-6; D gene uncertain. Germline V gene sequence: CDR1 SQVTM, CDR2 ANQGSEA. The CDR3 is 14 amino acids. Trimming pared 4 bases from V and 9 bases from J, leaving 16 bases between. CDR3 in amino acids: CSVGSAEGGSPLHF. DNA for the CDR3: TGCAGCGTTGGGTCCGCAGAAGGTGGTTCACCCCTCCACTTT.

As for this clonotype: A read error may explain this, as a much larger clone is one base away. This chain connects TRBV11-2 to TRBJ1-1; no clear D. Germline CDR1 and CDR2: SGHAT and FQNNGV. V was cut by 5 bases and J by 0 bases, with 13 bases left in between. The CDR3 has 15 residues. DNA of the CDR3: TGTGCCAGCAGCCAAAGGGAAGGAATGAACACTGAAGCTTTCTTT. Protein sequence: CASSQREGMNTEAFF.

This clonotype was seen many times. CDR3: CASSFGTANNYGYTF. The CDR3 nucleotides read TGCGCCAGCAGCTTTGGGACGGCGAACAACTATGGCTACACCTTC. The V gene is TRBV5-1, the J gene TRBJ1-2, with a possible D match to TRBD1 (5 bases). Trimming shortened V by 2 bases and J by 2 bases, and 13 bases separated the two germline ends. Germline CDR1 is SGHRS and CDR2 is YFSETQ. The length of the CDR3 is 15 residues.

This clonotype was found many times. The V and J genes are TRBV27 and TRBJ2-7, with no clear D. CDR1 is MNHEY and CDR2 is SMNVEV in the germline V gene (reference sequence). V was pared by 5 bases and J by 6 bases, with 11 bases between. This CDR3 has 12 amino acids. CDR3 sequence (DNA): TGTGCCAGCAGTCCCCCGGCCCGCGAGCAGTACTTC. Amino acids: CASSPPAREQYF.

This clonotype was detected ten times or more. V usage is TRBV29-1 and J usage is TRBJ1-2; 7 bases line up with TRBD1. The length of the CDR3 is 13 residues. The V segment lost 3 bases and the J segment 6 bases; nucleotides outside the gene matches: 7. Germline lookup yields CDR1 SQVTM and CDR2 ANQGSEA. The CDR3 region has the DNA TGCAGCGTTGATAAGGGGGCGGAAAATGGCTACACCTTC. Protein product: CSVDKGAENGYTF.

This clonotype was detected ten times or more. This chain connects TRBV11-1 to TRBJ2-2; 7 bases align to TRBD1. CDR1 is SGHAT, CDR2 FQDESV, per germline (reference sequence). The CDR3 contains 15 residues. Trimming removed 2 bases from V and 6 bases from J; junction bases left unmatched: 6. CDR3 in amino acids: CASSLPRQGAGELFF. CDR3 in DNA: TGTGCCAGCAGCTTACCGCGACAGGGCGCCGGGGAGCTGTTTTTT.

This clonotype was observed at least ten times. The chain couples TRBV7-9 to TRBJ2-3; D may match TRBD1 or TRBD2 (5 bases each). This CDR3 region has 15 residues. CDR1 and CDR2 (germline): SEHNR, FQNEAQ (reference sequence). V lost 1 base and J lost 5, with 13 bases in between. DNA of the CDR3: TGTGCCAGCAGCTTAGGCGAGGGGCAGGTAGATACGCAGTATTTT. It yields the protein CASSLGEGQVDTQYF.

This clonotype was seen more than once but under ten times. V is TRBV7-2 and J is TRBJ1-1; D is unresolved. CDR3 size: 13 residues. Germline V gene sequence: CDR1 SGHTA, CDR2 FQGNSA. V lost 2 bases, J lost 1 base, and 5 bases lay in between. The CDR3 DNA reads as TGTGCCAGCAGCTTATGGACGAACACTGAAGCTTTCTTT. Protein product: CASSLWTNTEAFF. The variable domain in full, completed from reference TRBV7-2 and TRBJ1-1, reads GAGVSQSPSNKVTEKGKDVELRCDPISGHTALYWYRQSLGQGLEFLIYFQGNSAPDKSGLPSDRFSAERTGGSVSTLTIQRTQQEDSAVYLCASSLWTNTEAFFGQGTRLTVV.

This clonotype showed up many times. The CDR3 reads CASSKDHPGGSGSSTDTQYF. DNA of the CDR3: TGTGCCAGCAGCAAAGACCACCCGGGAGGATCGGGGTCTAGCACAGATACGCAGTATTTT. The genes are TRBV21-1 and TRBJ2-3; TRBD1 is the table's D call, not checked against the DNA. TRBV21-1 is marked as a pseudogene. CDR3 length equals 20 residues.